This TCR beta chain is from a study of response to subunit inactivated influenza vaccine (dated by TCRdb to 2017 to 2018). As for the study more broadly: Deep quantitative profiling of the T cell receptor repertoire was used in the study to follow responses to a trivalent subunit inactivated influenza vaccine. Study-level results and caveats: According to the authors, only a limited number of new T cells may be recruited by each seasonal influenza vaccination.

Library construction relied on RT-PCR. Sequencing used an Illumina HiSeq 2500. The public reads were quality trimmed at Q25 with fastp and then assembled into clones with MiXCR by TCRdb, keeping productive beta chains. Records with the same CDR3 protein are collapsed into one entry carrying the most frequent genes and DNA. Recorded for this sample are 600,000 to 700,000 distinct CDR3 sequences; less than 15% of them occurred a single time. The ten largest clones capture 7.6% of the sample. This clonotype was recorded at least ten times. The antigen it recognizes is unknown. Per-base quality was not reported, and no clone a single base away is much larger than it. This sequence was found in a man aged 50-60 years who received an inactivated influenza vaccine. Donor details come from another sample of the same person, matched by shared clones. Material: PBMCs from blood, obtained 14 to 15 days before vaccination.

The CDR3 is CSSGSYNEQFF. In nucleotide form, the sequence is TGCAGCTCCGGCTCCTACAATGAGCAGTTCTTC. Here the chain combines TRBV29-1 and TRBJ2-1, with the identity of the D gene unclear. The cysteine opens and the phenylalanine closes a CDR3 of 11 amino acids. Only the CDR3 region is kept as DNA, spanning 33 bases read in frame from base 1. From a lookup of the germline V gene, CDR1 and CDR2 are SQVTM and ANQGSEA. V loses 8 bases, J loses 0 bases, and the germline ends lie 5 bases apart.